This T cell receptor beta chain was documented in a study of blood T cell repertoires in COVID-19. The V gene's germline CDR1 is LGHDT and CDR2 YNNKEL (reference sequence). There are 15 residues in the CDR3. V shed 5 bases and J 3 bases; nucleotides not matched to a gene: 9. Source study methods: Estimated nucleated cell counts came from reference gene primer amplification. TCRdb's table, derived via immunoSEQ multiplex PCR, lists solely in-frame clones and lacks some. V, J and clone size were drawn from that table, and D and trimming were deduced from the DNA. The sample has 150,000 to 200,000 clones, roughly 87% seen once.

The gene calls are TRBV3-1 (or the pseudogene TRBV3-2) and TRBJ2-7, with 8 bases fitting TRBD1. Sequenced: peripheral blood. The source is a woman aged 50 to 65 with acute or convalescent COVID-19. CDR3 sequence (DNA): TGTGCCAGCAGCTTTTCTCCGACAGGGGACTACGAGCAGTACTTC. Amino acids: CASSFSPTGDYEQYF.